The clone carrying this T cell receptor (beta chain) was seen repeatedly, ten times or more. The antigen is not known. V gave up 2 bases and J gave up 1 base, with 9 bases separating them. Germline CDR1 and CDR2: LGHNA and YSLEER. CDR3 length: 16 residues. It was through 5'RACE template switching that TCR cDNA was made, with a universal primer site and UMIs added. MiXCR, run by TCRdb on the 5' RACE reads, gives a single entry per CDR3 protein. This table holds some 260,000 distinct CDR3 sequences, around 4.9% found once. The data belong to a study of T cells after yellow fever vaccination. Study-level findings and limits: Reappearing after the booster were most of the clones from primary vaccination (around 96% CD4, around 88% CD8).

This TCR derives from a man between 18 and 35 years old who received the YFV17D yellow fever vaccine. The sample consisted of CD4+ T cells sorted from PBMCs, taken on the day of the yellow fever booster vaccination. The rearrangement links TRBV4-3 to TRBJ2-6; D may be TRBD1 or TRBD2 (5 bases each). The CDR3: CASSQFGGSGANVLTF. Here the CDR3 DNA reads TGCGCCAGCAGCCAATTTGGGGGTTCTGGGGCCAACGTCCTGACTTTC.